This TCR beta chain comes out of a study of blood T cell repertoires in COVID-19. Per the germline V gene, CDR1 is SGHTA and CDR2 is FQGNSA. The V gene lost 1 base and the J gene lost 2 bases, with 8 bases spanning the gap. The CDR3 extends over 14 amino acids. This clone has only one observation. Data came from immunoSEQ multiplex PCR; TCRdb stores just in-frame clones and leaves some out. The data hold approximately 70,000 clones, with 88% observed a single time. The sample consisted of peripheral blood. The V call is TRBV7-2, the J call TRBJ2-5; D possibly corresponds to TRBD1 (5 bases). This sequence was found in a woman aged 55-69 years with acute or convalescent COVID-19. The DNA for the CDR3 is TGTGCCAGCAGCTTAGTAACAGGACAAGAGACCCAGTACTTC. Translated, it gives CASSLVTGQETQYF.